This T cell receptor (beta chain) was obtained from a study of T-cell reconstitution after alpha-beta-depleted transplantation in children. Germline CDR1 SGHNT, CDR2 YYREEE (reference sequence). This CDR3 has 12 residues. Trimming took 4 bases from V and 14 from J, leaving 13 bases between them. Study-level findings and limits: There were reportedly several hundred expanded graft clones from which alpha-beta T cells came about two months after transplant. T-cell counts and diversity at one year following transplant were attributed mainly to newly produced T cells. High day-60 TCRbeta diversity in some patients came from surviving recipient T cells and thymic progenitors.

Using unique molecular identifiers, the investigators prepared the TCRbeta library. TCRdb called the PCR reads again in MiXCR, with one record for every CDR3 protein. The repertoire holds hundreds of thousands of distinct CDR3 sequences, with roughly 7.7% as singletons. A remark on this clonotype: The antigen remains unidentified.

This material consisted of PBMCs, mostly from graft donor cells, taken 180 days after TCRalphabeta/CD19-depleted stem cell transplant. The clonotype comes from a male patient aged 10 to 17 who had a stem cell transplant for acute lymphoblastic leukemia, so the T cells may come from the graft donor. V and J are TRBV5-4 and TRBJ1-6; D possibly corresponds to TRBD1 (6 bases). CDR3 amino acids: CASSTTGMALHF. The CDR3 DNA is TGTGCCAGCAGCACCACAGGGATGGCCCTCCACTTT.